The 14 T cell receptor beta chains given below trace back to one sample, sequenced in a study of neoadjuvant anti-PD-1 for oral cavity cancer. The assay was immunoSEQ multiplex PCR, and TCRdb's table has in-frame clones only and misses some. The sample includes approximately 13,000 clones, roughly 70% of them seen just once. The sample's time point: after neoadjuvant nivolumab, at surgical resection. The sequencing here drew on PBMCs, taken after nivolumab (anti-PD-1) treatment. All receptors derive from a person between 40 and 79 years old with oral cavity squamous cell carcinoma.

V gene TRBV18 combines with J gene TRBJ2-7, with a weak D call TRBD2 (6 bases). The germline gives CDR1 KGHSH, CDR2 LQKENI. The CDR3 is made up of 13 amino acids. V dropped 6 bases and J dropped 5 bases, with 14 bases sitting between them. The CDR3 sequence is CASSPGVGNEQYF. The CDR3, as DNA: TGTGCCAGCTCTCCGGGGGTAGGGAACGAGCAGTACTTC.

The CDR3 here is CASSSQQGYGYTF. The CDR3 nucleotides are TGTGCCAGCAGCTCCCAGCAGGGATATGGCTACACCTTC. This chain links TRBV9 with TRBJ1-2, with D possibly being TRBD1 (5 bases). Trimming removed 4 bases at V and 5 bases at J, with 12 bases between. This CDR3 contains 13 residues. CDR1 is SGDLS, CDR2 YYNGEE, per germline.

This clone was seen only a few times. The J gene is TRBJ2-3, the V gene TRBV5-1; 10 bases are a match to TRBD2. V gave up 7 bases and J gave up 4 bases; unmatched junction bases: 9. The CDR3 length is 15 residues. Germline V gene sequence: CDR1 SGHRS, CDR2 YFSETQ. The CDR3 DNA reads TGCGCCAGCTTTCGGAGCGGGAGGGCCCCAGATACGCAGTATTTT. Translating gives CASFRSGRAPDTQYF.

This clone was recorded only once. The chain combines TRBV5-1 with TRBJ2-1; a weak D match, TRBD2 (6 bases). Germline loops: CDR1 SGHRS, CDR2 YFSETQ. Trimming cost V 5 bases and J 0 bases, with 12 bases left between them. The CDR3 is 15 amino acids. The CDR3 nucleotides read TGCGCCAGCAGGCCAGCCGGGAGCTCCTACAATGAGCAGTTCTTC. It is translated as CASRPAGSSYNEQFF. Looking up the rest from reference TRBV5-1 and TRBJ2-1 gives the full variable domain: KAGVTQTPRYLIKTRGQQVTLSCSPISGHRSVSWYQQTPGQGLQFLFEYFSETQRNKGNFPGRFSGRQFSNSRSEMNVSTLELGDSALYLCASRPAGSSYNEQFFGPGTRLTVL.

The chain couples TRBV19 to TRBJ2-7; perhaps TRBD1 as D (5 bases). V lost 3 bases and J 1 base, leaving 10 bases between the germline ends. CDR3 length equals 14 residues. Germline CDR1 LNHDA, CDR2 SQIVND (reference sequence). CDR3 nucleotides: TGTGCCAGTAGTATTCAGGGTGGGTCCTACGAGCAGTACTTC. Amino acids: CASSIQGGSYEQYF.

The DNA for the CDR3 is TGTGCCAGCAGTGGGACCCCCTACAATGAGCAGTTCTTC. Translated: CASSGTPYNEQFF. V usage is TRBV7-2 and J usage is TRBJ2-1; possibly TRBD1 or TRBD2 for D (5 bases each). The CDR3 loop spans 13 amino acids. Germline values: CDR1 SGHTA, CDR2 FQGNSA. V was trimmed by 6 bases and J by 2 bases, leaving 8 bases between them.

The chain joins TRBV15 to TRBJ2-6; D tentatively fits TRBD1 or TRBD2 (5 bases each). CDR1 is LNHNV, CDR2 YYDKDF, per germline (reference sequence). The CDR3 is 16 residues long. V was pared by 6 bases and J by 4 bases, with 16 bases between. CDR3 bases: TGTGCCACCAGTCCGGGCGCAGGGACCGGGGCCAACGTCCTGACTTTC. Its protein product is CATSPGAGTGANVLTF.

The CDR3 protein is CASSLGRTSFYEQYF. CDR3 nucleotides: TGTGCCAGCAGCTTAGGACGGACTAGCTTTTACGAGCAGTACTTC. The chain combines TRBV11-2 with TRBJ2-7; 8 bases fit TRBD2. Germline V gives CDR1 SGHAT, CDR2 FQNNGV. CDR3 size: 15 residues. The ends lost 1 base at V and 4 bases at J; junction bases unmatched: 6.

V and J are TRBV2 and TRBJ2-2; tentatively, D is TRBD2 (6 bases). This CDR3 is 17 amino acids long. Germline values: CDR1 SNHLY, CDR2 FYNNEI. The V end lost 2 bases, the J end lost 7 bases, and 20 bases lay between the germline ends. DNA of the CDR3: TGTGCCAGCAGTGAATGGTCCGGGGGTTTAGGTGGCGGGGAGCTGTTTTTT. Its translation: CASSEWSGGLGGGELFF.

In DNA, the CDR3 is TGCGCCAGCAGCTTGGCCAGGGAGGGAAACACCATATATTTT. Its translation is CASSLAREGNTIYF. The V call is TRBV5-1, the J call TRBJ1-3; maybe TRBD1 (5 bases). Germline CDR1 reads SGHRS; CDR2 reads YFSETQ. There are 14 residues in the CDR3. The V and J ends lost 0 bases and 4 bases respectively, with 8 bases between them.

This chain joins TRBV5-1 and TRBJ2-1; 10 bases match TRBD2. V gave up 1 base and J gave up 4 bases; unmatched junction bases: 5. The CDR3 is 16 amino acids. Germline CDR1 and CDR2: SGHRS and YFSETQ. The CDR3 protein is CASSLTSGAQYNEQFF. The CDR3 DNA reads TGCGCCAGCAGCTTGACTAGCGGGGCCCAATACAATGAGCAGTTCTTC.

V usage is TRBV11-2 and J usage is TRBJ2-5; 8 bases fit TRBD2. Trimming at V came to 4 bases and at J to 5 bases, leaving 3 bases not matched to a gene. The germline V gene has CDR1 SGHAT and CDR2 FQNNGV. CDR3 length: 13 residues. CDR3 bases: TGTGCCAGCAGCTCCCAGCGGGGGGAGACCCAGTACTTC. Residues: CASSSQRGETQYF. Filled out from reference TRBV11-2 and TRBJ2-5, the complete variable domain reads EAGVAQSPRYKIIEKRQSVAFWCNPISGHATLYWYQQILGQGPKLLIQFQNNGVVDDSQLPKDRFSAERLKGVDSTLKIQPAKLEDSAVYLCASSSQRGETQYFGPGTRLLVL.

This clone has more than one count but fewer than ten. The chain carries TRBV28 and TRBJ2-3, with 8 bases matching TRBD2. The CDR3 sequence is 16 residues long. The J segment lost 4 bases and the V segment lost 0 bases, leaving 6 bases of the junction unmatched. CDR1 MDHEN and CDR2 SYDVKM come from the germline V gene. The CDR3 nucleotides are TGTGCCAGCAGTTTATGGCGGGAGGCCCCCGCAGATACGCAGTATTTT. This gives the protein CASSLWREAPADTQYF. Full variable domain (missing parts from reference TRBV28 and TRBJ2-3): DVKVTQSSRYLVKRTGEKVFLECVQDMDHENMFWYRQDPGLGLRLIYFSYDVKMKEKGDIPEGYSVSREKKERFSLILESASTNQTSMYLCASSLWREAPADTQYFGPGTRLTVL.

This rearrangement joins TRBV9 to TRBJ2-7, with 8 bases identical to TRBD1. The germline CDR1 and CDR2 sequences are SGDLS and YYNGEE. The trim removed 0 bases at V and 3 bases at J, leaving 5 bases unmatched. This CDR3 region has 15 residues. The CDR3 sequence: CASSVGTGSNYEQYF. DNA of the CDR3: TGTGCCAGCAGCGTAGGGACAGGGTCTAACTACGAGCAGTACTTC.